These T cell receptor beta chains were read from a single sample in a study of sequential checkpoint blockade in melanoma. Data came from immunoSEQ multiplex PCR; TCRdb stores just in-frame clones and leaves some out. There are nearly 5,500 clones in the sample; 15% to 20% occur only once, and 8.6% lies in the top ten. The material sequenced was tumor tissue (inferred from file names), taken from a patient given nivolumab and ipilimumab in sequence. These receptor sequences come from a human donor with melanoma. Both conserved end residues are part of each CDR3. A D gene is named only where the DNA matches it firmly. Size values are once, few and many counts, or a class for expanded clones, and some rows have none.

TRBD1 TRBJ2-2 TRBV9 few CASSVTGGKTGELFF TGTGCCAGCAGCGTTACAGGGGGTAAGACCGGGGAGCTGTTTTTT
TRBD1 TRBJ1-1 TRBV15 few CATSRGQGARGNTEAFF TGTGCCACCAGCAGGGGACAGGGGGCGCGGGGCAACACTGAAGCTTTCTTT
. TRBJ2-5 TRBV10-2 few CASSVTLAPPRETQYF TGCGCCAGCAGTGTAACACTGGCCCCCCCCAGAGAGACCCAGTACTTC
. TRBJ2-7 TRBV11-3 many CASSLGGKTSYEQYF TGTGCCAGCAGCTTAGGCGGGAAAACCTCCTACGAGCAGTACTTC
TRBD1 TRBJ2-7 TRBV30 . CALRQGATEQYF TGTGCCCTACGACAGGGGGCGACCGAGCAGTACTTC
TRBD1 TRBJ2-7 TRBV11-3 few CASSSQRGGTGKNEQYF TGTGCCAGCAGCTCCCAGAGAGGCGGGACAGGGAAGAACGAGCAGTACTTC
. TRBJ2-2 TRBV11-3 few CASSTLYGGTGNTGELFF TGTGCCAGCAGTACTTTGTACGGGGGGACAGGGAACACCGGGGAGCTGTTTTTT
. TRBJ1-5 TRBV28 few CASSYPGGPQHF TGTGCCAGCAGTTACCCCGGGGGGCCCCAGCATTTT
TRBD1 TRBJ1-1 TRBV11-3 medium-sized CASRDRGMSWNTEAFF TGTGCCAGCAGGGACAGGGGGATGTCATGGAACACTGAAGCTTTCTTT
. TRBJ1-4 TRBV6-8 few CASSGHLREKLFF TGTGCCAGCAGTGGCCACTTACGGGAAAAACTGTTTTTT
. TRBJ2-6 TRBV12-5 many CASIPSFGISGANVLTF TGTGCCAGTATACCGTCCTTCGGGATCTCTGGGGCCAACGTCCTGACTTTC
. TRBJ2-2 TRBV6-8 medium-sized CATGGNRDLNGELFF TGTGCCACTGGAGGGAACAGAGACTTAAACGGGGAGCTGTTTTTT
. TRBJ2-3 TRBV6-8 . CASTITNNRADTQYF TGTGCCAGCACCATAACTAATAACAGGGCAGATACGCAGTATTTT
. TRBJ2-1 TRBV30 . CAWSAVHNEQFF TGTGCCTGGAGCGCAGTTCACAATGAGCAGTTCTTC
. TRBJ1-1 TRBV28 few CASSVKQTNTEAFF TGTGCCAGCAGTGTGAAGCAGACGAACACTGAAGCTTTCTTT
. TRBJ2-3 TRBV18 . CASSPYHSTDTQYF TGTGCCAGCTCACCGTACCACTCCACAGATACGCAGTATTTT
. TRBJ1-2 TRBV28 . CASKQYNYGYTF TGTGCCAGCAAACAGTATAACTATGGCTACACCTTC
. TRBJ1-5 TRBV19 . CASSIVQQGRVQPQHF TGTGCCAGTAGTATCGTTCAACAGGGAAGGGTTCAGCCCCAGCATTTT
. TRBJ1-5 TRBV6-8 few CASRQDRPESLSPQHF TGTGCCAGCAGACAGGACAGACCGGAGTCTTTATCGCCCCAGCATTTT
. TRBJ2-7 TRBV6-8 . CASSHRFRDGISYEQYF TGTGCCAGCAGTCACAGGTTCCGGGACGGCATCTCCTACGAGCAGTACTTC
TRBD1 TRBJ1-5 TRBV28 . CASSSGGVSNQPQHF TGTGCCAGCAGTTCAGGGGGTGTGAGCAATCAGCCCCAGCATTTT
TRBD1 TRBJ2-6 TRBV6-8 . CASKGQGAIFSGANVLTF TGTGCCAGCAAGGGACAGGGGGCGATTTTCTCTGGGGCCAACGTCCTGACTTTC
. TRBJ1-6 TRBV9 . CASSVGPGTLPLHF TGTGCCAGCAGCGTTGGGCCAGGGACTTTGCCCCTCCACTTT
TRBD2 TRBJ2-2 TRBV6-8 . CAIATVRGGTGPGELFF TGTGCCATCGCCACGGTACGCGGGGGGACTGGACCTGGGGAGCTGTTTTTT
. TRBJ2-2 TRBV29-1 . CSVEPGATGELFF TGCAGCGTTGAACCAGGGGCAACCGGGGAGCTGTTTTTT
. TRBJ2-7 TRBV11-3 . CASSPATGGYEQYF TGTGCCAGCAGCCCTGCGACAGGAGGCTACGAGCAGTACTTC
. TRBJ2-6 TRBV6-8 few CASSYFGSSSGANVLTF TGTGCCAGCAGTTACTTCGGCAGTTCCTCTGGGGCCAACGTCCTGACTTTC
. TRBJ1-2 TRBV11-3 many CASSLGPTVNYGYTF TGTGCCAGCAGCTTGGGGCCGACGGTTAACTATGGCTACACCTTC
. TRBJ2-5 TRBV11-3 . CASSLGGLKQTQYF TGTGCCAGCAGCTTGGGGGGACTTAAGCAGACCCAGTACTTC
TRBD1 TRBJ2-7 TRBV5-1 . CASSTNRGSGVFEQYF TGCGCCAGCAGCACGAACAGGGGGTCGGGTGTCTTCGAGCAGTACTTC
. TRBJ1-5 TRBV11-1 . CASSFMGPHQPQHF TGTGCCAGCAGCTTTATGGGGCCCCATCAGCCCCAGCATTTT
TRBD2 TRBJ2-5 TRBV12-5 few CASLGRVEETQYF TGTGCCAGCCTCGGGAGGGTAGAGGAGACCCAGTACTTC
. TRBJ2-1 TRBV5-1 . CASSSPGGAPINEQFF TGCGCCAGCAGCTCTCCTGGCGGGGCACCGATCAATGAGCAGTTCTTC
. TRBJ2-6 TRBV4-1 many CASSLREGSYSGANVLTF TGCGCCAGCAGCCTCCGCGAAGGATCGTACTCTGGGGCCAACGTCCTGACTTTC
TRBD1 TRBJ1-1 TRBV28 few CASRRTGDEAFF TGTGCCAGCAGACGGACAGGGGATGAAGCTTTCTTT
TRBD1 TRBJ2-1 TRBV11-3 few CASSQGQGSYNEQFF TGTGCCAGCAGCCAAGGACAGGGCTCCTACAATGAGCAGTTCTTC
. TRBJ1-5 TRBV1 . CASSQVWVEGSQPQHF TGCGCCAGCAGCCAAGTCTGGGTAGAGGGCTCTCAGCCCCAGCATTTT
. TRBJ1-1 TRBV6-8 medium-sized CASSPFARGEAFF TGTGCCAGCAGTCCCTTCGCCCGGGGTGAAGCTTTCTTT
. TRBJ2-7 TRBV28 few CASIRGTGYYEQYF TGTGCCAGCATAAGGGGAACAGGGTATTACGAGCAGTACTTC
TRBD1 TRBJ1-2 TRBV6-8 few CASSHPDRRIWGRTF TGTGCCAGCAGTCACCCGGACAGGCGTATTTGGGGAAGGACCTTC
. TRBJ1-1 TRBV30 few CAWSRVMDGPEAFF TGTGCCTGGAGTCGAGTTATGGACGGGCCTGAAGCTTTCTTT
. TRBJ2-7 TRBV14 . CASSQDLGRPYDEQYF TGTGCCAGCAGCCAAGATTTGGGGAGGCCGTATGACGAGCAGTACTTC
. TRBJ2-3 TRBV1 few CASSQWPEEATTDTQYF TGCGCCAGCAGCCAATGGCCAGAGGAGGCTACCACAGATACGCAGTATTTT
. TRBJ2-6 TRBV14 once CASSPRGTQFSGANVLTF TGTGCCAGCAGCCCCCGCGGGACTCAATTTTCTGGGGCCAACGTCCTGACTTTC
TRBD1 TRBJ1-5 TRBV11-3 medium-sized CASSLVGQGANQPQHF TGTGCCAGCAGCTTAGTAGGACAGGGAGCAAATCAGCCCCAGCATTTT
TRBD1 TRBJ1-4 TRBV11-3 many CASSLRRVAGGNEKLFF TGTGCCAGCAGCTTACGTAGGGTGGCAGGGGGTAATGAAAAACTGTTTTTT
. TRBJ1-4 TRBV11-3 few CASSLSQGGGEKLFF TGTGCCAGCAGCTTGTCCCAAGGGGGTGGGGAAAAACTGTTTTTT
. TRBJ1-5 TRBV18 few CASSPRDPNSNQPQHF TGTGCCAGCTCACCCCGGGACCCGAATAGCAATCAGCCCCAGCATTTT
. TRBJ2-1 TRBV30 . CASSTITPYNEQFF TGTGCCTCCTCGACAATCACCCCCTACAATGAGCAGTTCTTC
TRBD2 TRBJ2-3 TRBV6-8 few CASSDGTSGGADTQYF TGTGCCAGCAGTGACGGGACTAGCGGGGGGGCAGATACGCAGTATTTT
. TRBJ1-3 TRBV12-5 . CASTMIQGFSGNTIYF TGTGCCAGCACCATGATACAGGGATTCTCTGGAAACACCATATATTTT
TRBD1 TRBJ1-2 TRBV19 few CASSVDRVDYGYTF TGTGCCAGTAGCGTCGACAGGGTTGACTATGGCTACACCTTC
. TRBJ1-1 TRBV28 medium-sized CASSSPAGTEAFF TGTGCCAGCAGTTCACCCGCCGGGACAGAAGCTTTCTTT
. TRBJ1-4 TRBV5-1 . CASSSKGATNEKLFF TGCGCCAGCAGCTCTAAGGGAGCGACTAATGAAAAACTGTTTTTT
. TRBJ1-4 TRBV6-8 . CASSLGGTNEKLFF TGTGCCAGCAGCCTCGGTGGAACTAATGAAAAACTGTTTTTT
TRBD2 TRBJ2-2 TRBV19 . CASSREGGPTGELFF TGTGCCAGTAGTCGGGAGGGGGGTCCCACCGGGGAGCTGTTTTTT
. TRBJ1-1 TRBV19 . CASGDTYTEAFF TGTGCCAGTGGTGACACATACACTGAAGCTTTCTTT
. TRBJ1-4 TRBV19 few CASSAGAYEKLFF TGTGCCAGTAGTGCGGGGGCTTACGAAAAACTGTTTTTT